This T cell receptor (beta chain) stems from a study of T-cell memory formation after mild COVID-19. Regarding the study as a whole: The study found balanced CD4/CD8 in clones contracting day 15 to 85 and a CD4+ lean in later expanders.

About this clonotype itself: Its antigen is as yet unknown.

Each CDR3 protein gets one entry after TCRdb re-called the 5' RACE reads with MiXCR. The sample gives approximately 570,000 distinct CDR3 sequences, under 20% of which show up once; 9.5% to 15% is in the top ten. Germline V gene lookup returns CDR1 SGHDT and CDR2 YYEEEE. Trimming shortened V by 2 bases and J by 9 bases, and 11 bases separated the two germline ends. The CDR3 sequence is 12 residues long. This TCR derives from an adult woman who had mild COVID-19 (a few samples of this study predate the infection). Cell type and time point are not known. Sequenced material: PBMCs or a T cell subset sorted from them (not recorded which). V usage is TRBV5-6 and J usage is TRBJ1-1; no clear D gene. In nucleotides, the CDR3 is TGTGCCAGCAGCTTTCGTGGGCCGAAAGCTTTCTTT. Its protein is CASSFRGPKAFF.